Below, 21 T cell receptor beta chains from the same sample are listed, as sequenced in a study of CD8 T cells in Susac syndrome (dated by TCRdb to the late 2010s). Library preparation used the immunoSEQ multiplex PCR assay. RNA was extracted using the RNeasy kit, and roughly 0.5 to 1 ug of the RNA was reverse transcribed with random hexamers. In TCRdb, the public reads were trimmed at Q25 with fastp and aligned with MiXCR, with productive beta chains retained. Duplicate CDR3 protein sequences are folded into a single record with the most common DNA and genes. In all, the sample holds some 180,000 distinct CDR3 sequences, and roughly nine tenths of those were seen once. In total, the top ten clones hold approximately 0.09% of the sample. The sample was CD4+ T cells from PBMCs. The source is a human donor with Susac syndrome.

V is TRBV9 and J is TRBJ1-5; D not resolved. The V gene lost 0 bases and the J gene lost 2 bases, with 12 bases spanning the gap. This CDR3 is 16 amino acids long. Germline V gives CDR1 SGDLS, CDR2 YYNGEE. CDR3 residues: CASSVVQSVGNQPQHF. The CDR3 coding sequence is TGTGCCAGCAGCGTAGTACAGAGTGTGGGCAATCAGCCCCAGCATTTT.

The V gene is TRBV6-4, the J gene TRBJ2-1; D is possibly TRBD1 or TRBD2 (6 bases each). The CDR3 length is 15 residues. Germline CDR1 is MRHNA and CDR2 is SNTAGT. The V and J ends lost 6 bases and 3 bases respectively, with 15 bases between them. The CDR3 coding sequence is TGTGCCAGCAGCCACGTCGGGGGCAGCTACAATGAGCAGTTCTTC. This gives the protein CASSHVGGSYNEQFF.

The rearrangement uses TRBV12-3 or TRBV12-4 and TRBJ1-5; tentatively, D is TRBD1 (5 bases). The V and J ends lost 1 base and 0 bases respectively, with 10 bases between them. The CDR3 length is 16 residues. CDR3: CASSLEGEGSNQPQHF. The CDR3 DNA sequence: TGTGCCAGCAGTTTAGAAGGGGAGGGTAGCAATCAGCCCCAGCATTTT.

The rearrangement joins TRBV6-2 or TRBV6-3 to TRBJ2-3; 8 bases map to TRBD2. Germline V gene sequence: CDR1 MNHEY, CDR2 SVGEGT. The CDR3 consists of 15 residues. Germline trimming cut 8 bases from V and 1 base from J; bases unmatched to any gene: 8. DNA of the CDR3: TGTGCCAGCCGCCCGGGAGGGCCTGGCACAGATACGCAGTATTTT. It specifies CASRPGGPGTDTQYF.

The chain has TRBV12-3 or TRBV12-4 and TRBJ2-1; possible D gene TRBD2, 5 bases. CDR3 size: 12 residues. V shed 6 bases and J shed 9 bases, with 12 bases lying between them. The CDR3 sequence: CASSQLVLEQFF. As DNA, the CDR3 is TGTGCCAGCAGCCAACTAGTTCTTGAGCAGTTCTTC.

The rearrangement joins TRBV7-8 to TRBJ2-3; no clear D gene. V lost 1 base, J lost 6 bases, and 8 bases lay in between. The CDR3 totals 13 residues. The V gene's germline CDR1 is SGHVS and CDR2 FQNEAQ. The CDR3 region has the DNA TGTGCCAGCAGCTTAGTTAGGTTGGATACGCAGTATTTT. Its protein product is CASSLVRLDTQYF.

The sample holds one count of this clonotype. The chain joins TRBV12-3 or TRBV12-4 to TRBJ1-1, with 7 bases matching TRBD1. The junction had 4 bases not matched to a gene; V was cut back by 6 bases and J by 0 bases. The CDR3 covers 14 residues. CDR3 amino acids: CASRGDSMNTEAFF. The CDR3 DNA sequence: TGTGCCAGCAGGGGGGACAGTATGAACACTGAAGCTTTCTTT.

This clonotype was recorded once. The chain recombines TRBV30 with TRBJ2-5; D uncertain. The CDR3 spans 13 residues. With 3 bases removed from V and 6 bases from J, the gap between germline ends came to 14 bases. Germline V CDR1 and CDR2: GTSNPN, SVGIG (reference sequence). CDR3 bases: TGTGCCTGGAGCGACGGGCCCCCGCAGACCCAGTACTTC. It codes for CAWSDGPPQTQYF.

This chain connects TRBV10-3 to TRBJ1-2, with D hard to call. The CDR3 is made up of 13 amino acids. Per the germline V gene, CDR1 is ENHRY and CDR2 is SYGVKD. The V gene lost 1 base and the J gene lost 6 bases, with 9 bases spanning the gap. The CDR3 is CAISELTEDGYTF. DNA of the CDR3: TGTGCCATCAGTGAGTTGACCGAGGATGGCTACACCTTC.

This rearrangement joins TRBV19 to TRBJ1-1, with no clear D. Per germline, CDR1 LNHDA and CDR2 SQIVND (reference sequence). The CDR3 is 15 amino acids. V gave up 4 bases and J gave up 0 bases, with 12 bases separating them. Written as DNA, the CDR3 is TGTGCCAGTAGTAAAGGCCAACCGATGAACACTGAAGCTTTCTTT. Its translation is CASSKGQPMNTEAFF.

The chain joins TRBV10-3 to TRBJ2-5, with no clear D. This CDR3 is built from 15 residues. Germline V gene data show CDR1 as ENHRY and CDR2 as SYGVKD. The V and J ends lost 0 bases and 5 bases respectively, with 13 bases between them. The CDR3 nucleotides are TGTGCCATCAGTGAGTCGACTCTTGAAGGGGAGACCCAGTACTTC. It specifies CAISESTLEGETQYF.

This rearrangement joins TRBV11-2 to TRBJ1-2; perhaps TRBD1 as D (6 bases). The CDR3 has 15 amino acids. Germline loops: CDR1 SGHAT, CDR2 FQNNGV. V lost 5 bases, J lost 5 bases, and 18 bases lay in between. CDR3 region: CASSVPPGGTYGYTF. CDR3 sequence (DNA): TGTGCCAGCAGCGTTCCTCCCGGGGGCACGTATGGCTACACCTTC.

V gene TRBV19 combines with J gene TRBJ2-6; maybe TRBD1 (6 bases). Trimming cost V 4 bases and J 2 bases, with 6 bases left between them. The CDR3 loop spans 14 amino acids. Germline CDR1 LNHDA, CDR2 SQIVND (reference sequence). The CDR3 sequence: CASSTGAGANVLTF. As DNA, the CDR3 is TGTGCCAGTAGTACAGGGGCTGGGGCCAACGTCCTGACTTTC.

The chain uses TRBV5-6 and TRBJ2-4, with unresolved D. The CDR3 covers 14 residues. The V gene's germline CDR1 is SGHDT and CDR2 YYEEEE. V lost 4 bases to trimming and J lost 5 bases, with 13 bases between them. Here the CDR3 DNA reads TGTGCCAGCAGCCCGAAGGGTTGGGAAAACATTCAGTACTTC. Encoded protein: CASSPKGWENIQYF.

The chain employs TRBV3-1 and TRBJ2-7; 11 bases align to TRBD2. V lost 4 bases, J lost 3 bases, and 5 bases stayed unmatched. This CDR3 has 15 amino acids. Germline V gene lookup returns CDR1 LGHDT and CDR2 YNNKEL (reference sequence). Written as DNA, the CDR3 is TGTGCCAGCAGCCTAGGGACTAGCGGAGTCTACGAGCAGTACTTC. This encodes CASSLGTSGVYEQYF.

This rearrangement joins TRBV7-2 to TRBJ2-3, with D possibly matching TRBD2 (5 bases). The CDR3 runs 15 residues. V was cut by 3 bases and J by 2 bases, with 12 bases left in between. Germline V gene data show CDR1 as SGHTA and CDR2 as FQGNSA. CDR3 loop: CASSLGATNTDTQYF. In DNA, the CDR3 is TGTGCCAGCAGCTTGGGAGCAACCAACACAGATACGCAGTATTTT.

V is TRBV4-1 and J is TRBJ1-5, with 10 bases matching TRBD1. CDR1 is MGHRA and CDR2 is YSYEKL in the germline V gene. Losses at the gene ends were 4 bases for V and 4 bases for J; bases not matched to a gene: 7. The CDR3 spans 16 residues. CDR3 loop: CASSRQGALGNQPQHF. The CDR3 nucleotides are TGCGCCAGCAGCCGACAGGGGGCATTAGGAAATCAGCCCCAGCATTTT.

This chain connects TRBV28 to TRBJ2-7, with TRBD1 identical over 7 bases. Germline-derived CDR1 and CDR2 are MDHEN and SYDVKM. The CDR3 runs to 12 residues. Losses at the gene ends were 7 bases for V and 3 bases for J; bases not matched to a gene: 3. The CDR3 DNA reads as TGTGCCAGCAATTCAGGGGGCTACGAGCAGTACTTC. This gives the protein CASNSGGYEQYF.

The chain uses TRBV7-9 and TRBJ2-7; D uncertain. Germline-derived CDR1 and CDR2 are SEHNR and FQNEAQ (reference sequence). With 5 bases removed from V and 3 bases from J, the gap between germline ends came to 14 bases. The CDR3 covers 14 residues. The CDR3 DNA follows: TGTGCCAGCAGCCCCGGACCTGTCGACTACGAGCAGTACTTC. This encodes CASSPGPVDYEQYF.

This chain links TRBV4-2 with TRBJ2-7; 7 bases map to TRBD1. This CDR3 contains 14 residues. Germline V gives CDR1 LGHNA, CDR2 YNFKEQ. Trimming cost V 1 base and J 3 bases; bases outside gene matches: 3. CDR3 nucleotides: TGTGCCAGCAGCCAAGGCACAGGGGACTACGAGCAGTACTTC. Protein: CASSQGTGDYEQYF.

This chain connects TRBV29-1 to TRBJ2-3; TRBD2 aligns across 9 bases. The CDR3 extends over 14 amino acids. V was clipped by 7 bases and J by 1 base; unmatched bases: 6. Germline values: CDR1 SQVTM, CDR2 ANQGSEA. CDR3 amino acids: CSAPWTSGTDTQYF. In DNA form, the CDR3 reads TGCAGCGCCCCCTGGACTAGCGGCACAGATACGCAGTATTTT.